Listed here are 24 T cell receptor beta chains from one sample, sequenced in a study of T cells in Graves' hyperthyroidism and ophthalmopathy. RNA transcripts provided the source from which TCR beta CDR3 regions were amplified. The TCR CDR3 was amplified in a first-round RT-PCR using the HTBI primer set. In TCRdb, the multiplex PCR reads were re-called with MiXCR into one record per CDR3 protein. The table lists around 500,000 distinct CDR3 sequences, 13% to 15% of them singletons. The sample consisted of blood. The receptors shown here come from a woman in her thirties or forties with Graves' hyperthyroidism.

In its sample, this clonotype was seen many times. The CDR3 DNA sequence: TGTGCCAGCAGCTTACATACAGGGATAAACACCGGGGAGCTGTTTTTT. It specifies CASSLHTGINTGELFF. This chain connects TRBV11-3 to TRBJ2-2, with a weak D call TRBD1 (6 bases). Germline V gene sequence: CDR1 SGHNT, CDR2 YENEEA. Trimming stripped 2 bases from V and 2 bases from J, with 12 bases between. There are 16 residues in the CDR3.

This clonotype was picked up many times. This chain links TRBV2 with TRBJ1-1; 7 bases line up with TRBD1. This CDR3 has 17 amino acids. Germline CDR1 is SNHLY and CDR2 is FYNNEI. J gave up 0 bases and V 2 bases, and 9 bases lay outside the gene matches. CDR3 region: CASSEQGEAIMNTEAFF. The CDR3 DNA reads TGTGCCAGCAGTGAACAGGGGGAGGCCATCATGAACACTGAAGCTTTCTTT.

Points on this clonotype: A read error is possible here, since a much larger clone lies one base away. The rearrangement joins TRBV30 to TRBJ2-7, with 8 bases fitting TRBD1. The better agreement between TRBJ2-1 and the DNA end casts doubt on the J call. Germline values: CDR1 GTSNPN, CDR2 SVGIG (reference sequence). The CDR3 consists of 15 residues. CDR3 in amino acids: CALANTGTGVYEQFF. The CDR3 DNA follows: TGTGCGTTGGCGAACACCGGGACAGGCGTCTACGAGCAGTTCTTC.

This clonotype was seen repeatedly, ten times or more. V usage is TRBV18 and J usage is TRBJ1-4; D not resolved. V lost 3 bases and J lost 5, with 13 bases in between. The CDR3 contains 15 residues. Germline CDR1 is KGHSH and CDR2 is LQKENI. CDR3 residues: CASSPTKLMNEKLFF. CDR3 coding DNA: TGTGCCAGCTCACCCACGAAGTTGATGAATGAAAAACTGTTTTTT.

This CDR3 reads CASNLRQGQETQYF. The CDR3, as DNA: TGTGCCAGCAACCTTAGACAGGGTCAAGAGACCCAGTACTTC. The V call is TRBV28, the J call TRBJ2-5; 7 nucleotides match TRBD1. From germline, CDR1 is MDHEN and CDR2 SYDVKM. With V trimmed by 7 bases and J by 2 bases, 7 bases remained unmatched. The CDR3 is 14 amino acids.

This clonotype came up a few times. This sequence joins TRBV15 and TRBJ1-2; possible D gene TRBD1, 5 bases. In germline, CDR1 is LNHNV, CDR2 YYDKDF (reference sequence). This CDR3 comprises 14 residues. Trimming took 8 bases from V and 0 from J, leaving 13 bases between them. The CDR3 region is CATSGTPSNYGYTF. The CDR3 bases are TGTGCCACCTCAGGGACGCCCTCTAACTATGGCTACACCTTC.

This sequence joins TRBV28 and TRBJ1-4; no firm D call. V was clipped by 2 bases and J by 7 bases, with 5 bases between them. This CDR3 region has 12 residues. From germline, CDR1 is MDHEN and CDR2 SYDVKM. The CDR3 loop is CASSLIGEKLFF. The CDR3 nucleotides are TGTGCCAGCAGTTTAATAGGTGAAAAACTGTTTTTT.

This clonotype was seen many times. This chain links TRBV28 with TRBJ1-1; 8 bases fit TRBD1. The V gene end was trimmed by 6 bases and the J gene end by 5 bases; junction bases not matched to a gene: 11. Germline CDR1 is MDHEN and CDR2 is SYDVKM. This CDR3 is 15 amino acids long. The CDR3 DNA reads TGTGCCAGCAGCACGACAGGGGCAGTTGGGACTGAAGCTTTCTTT. Residues: CASSTTGAVGTEAFF.

This clonotype was recorded at least ten times. The J gene is TRBJ2-7, the V gene TRBV10-2; D might be TRBD1 (6 bases). Germline V CDR1 and CDR2: WSHSY, SAAADI. Trimming took off 10 bases at V and 2 bases at J, with 15 bases between the two ends. The length of the CDR3 is 13 residues. In nucleotides, the CDR3 is TGCGCCACCAGCCCGGCAGGGGCCTACGAGCAGTACTTC. Protein sequence: CATSPAGAYEQYF.

This clonotype was recorded many times. The gene calls are TRBV27 and TRBJ1-5; D not resolved. The CDR3 has 13 amino acids. Germline CDR1 is MNHEY and CDR2 is SMNVEV (reference sequence). V was shortened by 4 bases and J by 4 bases, with 8 bases between the two germline ends. The CDR3 loop is CASSSLRNQPQHF. The DNA of the CDR3 is TGTGCCAGCAGTTCACTGCGTAATCAGCCCCAGCATTTT.

This clonotype showed up many times. The chain joins TRBV10-2 to TRBJ2-5; no clear D. The CDR3 has 14 residues. Germline loops: CDR1 WSHSY, CDR2 SAAADI. V was cut by 6 bases and J by 1 base, with 12 bases left in between. DNA for the CDR3: TGCGCCAGCAGCCCCTCTGGGGTCCAAGAGACCCAGTACTTC. Translated, it gives CASSPSGVQETQYF.

On this clonotype: The junction differs from germline at one of its ends, possibly a read error. The V and J genes are TRBV7-2 and TRBJ1-5; the D gene is possibly TRBD1 (5 bases). The CDR3 is 15 residues long. Per germline, CDR1 SGHTA and CDR2 FQGNSA. The CDR3 here is CAGSLWGGEDQPQHF. The CDR3 nucleotides are TGTGCCGGCAGCTTATGGGGGGGGGAGGATCAGCCCCAGCATTTT.

This clonotype was picked up many times. This chain connects TRBV5-1 to TRBJ2-2, with D unresolved. V was shortened by 0 bases and J by 5 bases, with 8 bases between the two germline ends. The CDR3 has 14 amino acids. Per germline, CDR1 SGHRS and CDR2 YFSETQ. This chain's CDR3 is CASSLETGTGELFF. DNA for the CDR3: TGCGCCAGCAGCTTGGAGACCGGGACCGGGGAGCTGTTTTTT.

This clonotype was picked up many times. The chain combines TRBV28 with TRBJ1-2; 9 bases are shared with TRBD1. This CDR3 is 16 amino acids long. CDR1 and CDR2 (germline): MDHEN, SYDVKM. With V trimmed by 3 bases and J by 4 bases, 9 bases remained unmatched. In DNA form, the CDR3 reads TGTGCCAGCAGTTTCGCCGGGACAGGGACAGGCTATGGCTACACCTTC. This translates into CASSFAGTGTGYGYTF.

This clonotype was seen many times. The rearrangement joins TRBV11-2 to TRBJ2-7; maybe TRBD2 (6 bases). This CDR3 is built from 14 residues. The V end lost 3 bases, the J end lost 2 bases, and 11 bases lay between the germline ends. The germline V gene encodes CDR1 SGHAT and CDR2 FQNNGV. The CDR3 DNA reads TGTGCCAGCAGCTTCACCGGGACTGCCTACGAGCAGTACTTC. It specifies CASSFTGTAYEQYF.

This clonotype was seen ten or more times. The V gene is TRBV27, the J gene TRBJ2-1, with D maybe TRBD2 (5 bases). V was shortened by 7 bases and J by 3 bases, with 13 bases between the two germline ends. Germline loops: CDR1 MNHEY, CDR2 SMNVEV (reference sequence). This CDR3 has 14 residues. DNA of the CDR3: TGTGCCAGCATGCCGACGGGGTTCTACAATGAGCAGTTCTTC. Translation gives CASMPTGFYNEQFF.

The genes are TRBV20-1 and TRBJ2-3; 10 nucleotides agree with TRBD1. V dropped 1 base and J dropped 4; count of bases not matched to a gene: 8. Germline-derived CDR1 and CDR2 are DFQATT and SNEGSKA (reference sequence). This CDR3 comprises 16 residues. CDR3 nucleotide sequence: TGCAGTGCTAGAGTGACCGGGACAGGGGACGCAGATACGCAGTATTTT. It is translated as CSARVTGTGDADTQYF.

The genes are TRBV6-2 or TRBV6-3 and TRBJ2-5; D is uncertain. The CDR3 spans 13 residues. CDR1 is MNHEY, CDR2 SVGEGT, per germline. V was shortened by 6 bases and J by 5 bases, with 13 bases between the two germline ends. DNA for the CDR3: TGTGCCAGCAGCCTCGAACTGGGGGAGACCCAGTACTTC. It yields the protein CASSLELGETQYF.

The rearrangement links TRBV27 to TRBJ2-1, with 8 bases matching TRBD2. The junction had 7 bases not matched to a gene; V was cut back by 7 bases and J by 2 bases. Looked up from germline, CDR1 is MNHEY and CDR2 is SMNVEV (reference sequence). This CDR3 region has 15 residues. DNA for the CDR3: TGTGCCAGCAACCCACTAGCGGACCCCTACAATGAGCAGTTCTTC. The encoded protein is CASNPLADPYNEQFF.

This clonotype was found many times. The J gene is TRBJ2-7, the V gene TRBV2; TRBD2 agrees at 12 bases. After removal of 2 bases from V and 2 bases from J, the junction contained 1 base not matched to a gene. The CDR3 contains 15 residues. Per germline, CDR1 SNHLY and CDR2 FYNNEI. CDR3 DNA: TGTGCCAGCAGTGAAACTAGCGGGGGGACCTACGAGCAGTACTTC. Translation gives CASSETSGGTYEQYF.

This chain connects TRBV6-2 or TRBV6-3 to TRBJ1-5; 9 nucleotides line up with TRBD1. Trimming took 6 bases from V and 4 from J; bases not matched to a gene: 13. The germline CDR1 and CDR2 sequences are MNHEY and SVGEGT. There are 17 residues in the CDR3. The CDR3 DNA reads TGTGCCAGCAGCCGAACCGGGACAGGGAGCCGAAATCAGCCCCAGCATTTT. Amino acids: CASSRTGTGSRNQPQHF.

This clonotype came up many times. This rearrangement joins TRBV28 to TRBJ2-1, with D hard to call. The germline V gene has CDR1 MDHEN and CDR2 SYDVKM. The CDR3 length is 14 residues. Trimming removed 2 bases at V and 5 bases at J, with 10 bases between. The CDR3, as DNA: TGTGCCAGCAGTTTACCAACTCGTAACAATGAGCAGTTCTTC. This translates into CASSLPTRNNEQFF.

As to this clonotype: A much larger clone lies one base from this, so it may be a read error. The DNA of the CDR3 is TGTACCAGCAGCTCCGCCCTTAGCTCCTACGAGCAGTACTTC. Residues: CTSSSALSSYEQYF. The chain carries TRBV11-1 and TRBJ2-7; D unresolved. CDR1 is SGHAT and CDR2 is FQDESV in the germline V gene (reference sequence). This CDR3 has 14 residues.

This clonotype was seen repeatedly, ten times or more. This chain joins TRBV3-1 and TRBJ2-1; TRBD2 matches at 7 bases. Per germline, CDR1 LGHDT and CDR2 YNNKEL (reference sequence). The CDR3 extends over 17 amino acids. The V segment lost 0 bases and the J segment 4 bases; nucleotides outside the gene matches: 9. The CDR3 DNA reads TGTGCCAGCAGCCAAGATACGTTGGTTAGCGGGTACAATGAGCAGTTCTTC. Encoded protein: CASSQDTLVSGYNEQFF.